The sequence of this T cell receptor beta chain was determined in a study of blood T cell repertoires in COVID-19. The overall study: Acute and convalescent COVID-19 samples came from the United States, Italy and Spain. T cells, B-cell-depleted T cells, or PBMCs provided the cDNA or gDNA that served as material.

Methods used by the authors: For nucleated cells, counts were estimated from reference gene primer amplification. Sequencing was performed with immunoSEQ multiplex PCR; in TCRdb, only in-frame clones are kept and a portion is missing. That table supplies the V and J calls and clone size; D and trimming were determined from the DNA. Of some 87,000 clones in the sample, around 90% were seen once. The CDR3 covers 15 residues. Per the germline V gene, CDR1 is MDHEN and CDR2 is SYDVKM. V dropped 5 bases and J dropped 1; count of bases not matched to a gene: 7. Patients from Seattle were sampled longitudinally, starting during active infection.

The sequencing sample was made of peripheral blood. This chain joins TRBV28 and TRBJ2-5; 7 positions agree with TRBD1. This receptor was taken from a human donor with COVID-19, enrolled during active disease. The donor label of this sample is uncertain. CDR3 in amino acids: CASSLPGQLQETQYF. In DNA form, the CDR3 reads TGTGCCAGCAGTCTCCCGGGACAGCTCCAAGAGACCCAGTACTTC.